Each of the 32 T cell receptor beta chains below was sequenced from the same sample in a study of blood T cell repertoires in COVID-19. This table comes from immunoSEQ multiplex PCR, and its TCRdb copy is limited to in-frame clones, with some not included. The data contain about 170,000 clones, 80% to 85% of them singletons. Sequenced: peripheral blood. Receptors were obtained from a man in his 70s with active or convalescent COVID-19.

This chain links TRBV12-3 or TRBV12-4 with TRBJ1-2; D is undetermined. CDR3 length equals 11 residues. V was clipped by 5 bases and J by 4 bases, with 5 bases between them. CDR3 residues: CASSRGYGYTF. The CDR3, as DNA: TGTGCCAGCAGTCGCGGCTATGGCTACACCTTC.

This chain links TRBV11-2 with TRBJ1-2; D uncertain. Per germline, CDR1 SGHAT and CDR2 FQNNGV. This CDR3 region has 13 residues. Deletions cut 5 bases from V and 4 bases from J, with 11 bases between. CDR3 in amino acids: CASSSGRVYGYTF. The CDR3 DNA reads as TGTGCCAGCAGCAGCGGCCGGGTCTATGGCTACACCTTC.

The gene calls are TRBV18 and TRBJ1-4; 8 nucleotides agree with TRBD1. The junction had 5 bases not matched to a gene; V was cut back by 5 bases and J by 0 bases. The CDR3 is 16 amino acids. From germline, CDR1 is KGHSH and CDR2 LQKENI. As DNA, the CDR3 is TGTGCCAGCTCAAACCGACAGGGGACAACTAATGAAAAACTGTTTTTT. It yields the protein CASSNRQGTTNEKLFF.

CDR3 nucleotides: TGTGCCAGTAGTATAAGAACAGGGATGTTGACTGAAGCTTTCTTT. Protein: CASSIRTGMLTEAFF. The genes are TRBV19 and TRBJ1-1; a possible D gene is TRBD1 (6 bases). The germline gives CDR1 LNHDA, CDR2 SQIVND (reference sequence). The CDR3 consists of 15 residues. V gave up 2 bases and J gave up 5 bases, with 15 bases separating them.

This clone was observed a single time. The chain links TRBV24-1 to TRBJ2-1; 9 nucleotides align to TRBD2. The CDR3 consists of 14 residues. The germline gives CDR1 KGHDR, CDR2 SFDVKD. This chain's CDR3 is CATSLVGLAGEQFF. The CDR3, as DNA: TGTGCTACATCCCTGGTCGGGCTAGCGGGAGAGCAGTTCTTC.

The rearrangement uses TRBV15 and TRBJ2-7; 9 bases agree with TRBD1. Trimming cost V 6 bases and J 3 bases; bases outside gene matches: 9. CDR1 and CDR2 (germline): LNHNV, YYDKDF (reference sequence). The CDR3 sequence is 15 residues long. The CDR3 nucleotides read TGTGCCACCAGACAGGGGGCAGGGGGATTCTACGAGCAGTACTTC. The encoded protein is CATRQGAGGFYEQYF. The full variable domain, its missing parts supplied by reference TRBV15 and TRBJ2-7, is DAMVIQNPRYQVTQFGKPVTLSCSQTLNHNVMYWYQQKSSQAPKLLFHYYDKDFNNEADTPDNFQSRRPNTSFCFLDIRSPGLGDTAMYLCATRQGAGGFYEQYFGPGTRLTVT.

The chain joins TRBV28 to TRBJ1-1; possibly TRBD1 for D (5 bases). Germline assignment: CDR1 MDHEN and CDR2 SYDVKM. The V gene lost 2 bases and the J gene lost 1 base, with 14 bases spanning the gap. The CDR3 consists of 16 residues. Here the CDR3 DNA reads TGTGCCAGCAGTTTAATTTCGGTCGGGGGGAACACTGAAGCTTTCTTT. Amino acids: CASSLISVGGNTEAFF. Variable domain in full (rest from reference TRBV28 and TRBJ1-1): DVKVTQSSRYLVKRTGEKVFLECVQDMDHENMFWYRQDPGLGLRLIYFSYDVKMKEKGDIPEGYSVSREKKERFSLILESASTNQTSMYLCASSLISVGGNTEAFFGQGTRLTVV.

V is TRBV18 and J is TRBJ2-1; 8 bases are a match to TRBD1. This CDR3 spans 13 amino acids. V shed 3 bases and J 9 bases; nucleotides not matched to a gene: 4. Germline V CDR1 and CDR2: KGHSH, LQKENI. Here the CDR3 DNA reads TGTGCCAGCTCACCGCGACAGGGGTCTGAGCAGTTCTTC. Translating gives CASSPRQGSEQFF.

A few counts support this clone. The gene calls are TRBV19 and TRBJ2-3; TRBD1 aligns across 7 bases. V trimming: 5 bases; J trimming: 1 base; junction bases outside the gene matches: 9. The CDR3 is made up of 16 amino acids. The germline gives CDR1 LNHDA, CDR2 SQIVND (reference sequence). The CDR3 sequence is CASSAPQGSGTDTQYF. The CDR3 nucleotides are TGTGCCAGTAGTGCCCCACAGGGGTCGGGCACAGATACGCAGTATTTT.

The count of this clone is one. The genes are TRBV27 and TRBJ1-2; D is unclear. V was clipped by 4 bases and J by 4 bases, with 13 bases between them. This CDR3 region has 14 residues. Looked up from germline, CDR1 is MNHEY and CDR2 is SMNVEV (reference sequence). This chain's CDR3 is CASSSSGTSYGYTF. The CDR3 DNA sequence: TGTGCCAGCAGTTCTTCAGGCACGTCCTATGGCTACACCTTC.

The chain recombines TRBV19 with TRBJ2-1; 12 bases are shared with TRBD2. The ends lost 4 bases at V and 7 bases at J; junction bases unmatched: 5. Looked up from germline, CDR1 is LNHDA and CDR2 is SQIVND (reference sequence). The CDR3 extends over 15 amino acids. The CDR3 sequence: CASSRTSGTWNEQFF. The CDR3 nucleotides read TGTGCCAGTAGTAGGACTAGCGGGACGTGGAATGAGCAGTTCTTC.

This chain uses TRBV5-4 with TRBJ2-7, with D perhaps matching TRBD2 (5 bases). V was clipped by 5 bases and J by 3 bases, with 12 bases between them. The CDR3 runs to 13 residues. CDR1 is SGHNT and CDR2 is YYREEE in the germline V gene (reference sequence). CDR3 nucleotides: TGTGCCAGCAGTCAGGACGGGATCTACGAGCAGTACTTC. Amino acids: CASSQDGIYEQYF.

The V gene is TRBV20-1, the J gene TRBJ2-1; tentatively, D is TRBD2 (5 bases). Germline V CDR1 and CDR2: DFQATT, SNEGSKA (reference sequence). The CDR3 length is 10 residues. CDR3 nucleotide sequence: TGCTCGGAGGCTGACAATGAGCAGTTCTTC. Translation: CSEADNEQFF.

In this sample, this clone turned up once. The rearrangement uses TRBV5-1 and TRBJ2-7; D may be TRBD2 (5 bases). The CDR3 runs 14 residues. Deletions cut 0 bases from V and 2 bases from J, with 9 bases between. Germline V gene sequence: CDR1 SGHRS, CDR2 YFSETQ. The CDR3 loop is CASSLGAVTYEQYF. CDR3 sequence (DNA): TGCGCCAGCAGCTTGGGAGCGGTCACCTACGAGCAGTACTTC.

The chain carries TRBV25-1 and TRBJ2-7; maybe TRBD2 (5 bases). This CDR3 is built from 16 residues. Deletions cut 2 bases from V and 5 bases from J, with 19 bases between. From germline, CDR1 is MGHDK and CDR2 SYGVNS. CDR3: CASSELTGKLRDEQYF. The CDR3 DNA is TGTGCCAGCAGTGAACTCACCGGGAAGCTGAGGGACGAGCAGTACTTC.

In this sample, this clone turned up a few times. This chain connects TRBV27 to TRBJ1-1, with 11 bases aligning to TRBD1. J gave up 1 base and V 2 bases, and 6 bases lay outside the gene matches. Germline lookup yields CDR1 MNHEY and CDR2 SMNVEV (reference sequence). The CDR3 has 17 residues. The CDR3 sequence: CASSLKGQGVGNTEAFF. Written as DNA, the CDR3 is TGTGCCAGCAGTTTAAAGGGACAGGGGGTTGGGAACACTGAAGCTTTCTTT.

The gene calls are TRBV5-1 and TRBJ1-1, with D tentatively TRBD1 (5 bases). The CDR3 is 16 amino acids. Trimming shortened V by 5 bases and J by 1 base, and 18 bases separated the two germline ends. The V gene's germline CDR1 is SGHRS and CDR2 YFSETQ. CDR3 sequence (DNA): TGCGCCAGCAGTGTAGGATTTGGGGGGAAGAACACTGAAGCTTTCTTT. This encodes CASSVGFGGKNTEAFF.

The rearrangement joins TRBV5-6 to TRBJ2-1; weak D call: TRBD2 (6 bases). This CDR3 comprises 16 residues. The germline CDR1 and CDR2 sequences are SGHDT and YYEEEE. Trimming pared 1 base from V and 3 bases from J, leaving 14 bases between. The DNA of the CDR3 is TGTGCCAGCAGCTTGTACGGCGGGGCGGACTACAATGAGCAGTTCTTC. Protein: CASSLYGGADYNEQFF. The complete variable domain, with remaining parts taken from reference TRBV5-6 and TRBJ2-1, reads DAGVTQSPTHLIKTRGQQVTLRCSPKSGHDTVSWYQQALGQGPQFIFQYYEEEERQRGNFPDRFSGHQFPNYSSELNVNALLLGDSALYLCASSLYGGADYNEQFFGPGTRLTVL.

The chain has TRBV9 and TRBJ2-5, with D maybe TRBD1 (6 bases). The V and J ends lost 3 bases and 2 bases respectively, with 11 bases between them. Germline V CDR1 and CDR2: SGDLS, YYNGEE. This CDR3 is 14 amino acids long. The CDR3 DNA reads TGTGCCAGCAGCGCAGGGGATTCTCAAGAGACCCAGTACTTC. It codes for CASSAGDSQETQYF. Full variable domain (remainder filled in from reference TRBV9 and TRBJ2-5): DSGVTQTPKHLITATGQRVTLRCSPRSGDLSVYWYQQSLDQGLQFLIQYYNGEERAKGNILERFSAQQFPDLHSELNLSSLELGDSALYFCASSAGDSQETQYFGPGTRLLVL.

V gene TRBV6-2 or TRBV6-3 combines with J gene TRBJ2-7; 9 bases agree with TRBD1. This CDR3 contains 13 residues. From germline, CDR1 is MNHEY and CDR2 SVGEGT. V trimming: 4 bases; J trimming: 5 bases; junction bases outside the gene matches: 3. This chain's CDR3 is CASSWDRVHEQYF. DNA of the CDR3: TGTGCCAGCAGTTGGGACAGGGTACACGAGCAGTACTTC.

This chain connects TRBV16 to TRBJ1-1; the match to TRBD1 covers 7 bases. The germline CDR1 and CDR2 sequences are KGHSY and FQNENV. This CDR3 has 12 amino acids. With 4 bases clipped from V and 7 bases from J, the junction kept 3 bases outside the gene matches. CDR3: CASSLQGGEAFF. DNA of the CDR3: TGTGCCAGCAGCCTTCAGGGGGGTGAAGCTTTCTTT.

The chain combines TRBV12-3 or TRBV12-4 with TRBJ2-7; D is undetermined. V was trimmed by 5 bases and J by 2 bases, leaving 10 bases between them. The CDR3 contains 13 residues. CDR3 residues: CASSQDRPYEQYF. For the CDR3, the DNA is TGTGCCAGCAGTCAGGATAGACCCTACGAGCAGTACTTC.

The V and J genes are TRBV15 and TRBJ2-2; D is unresolved. Germline CDR1 is LNHNV and CDR2 is YYDKDF (reference sequence). The V and J ends lost 1 base and 1 base respectively, with 7 bases between them. The CDR3 has 15 residues. The CDR3 is CATSRGQVNTGELFF. The CDR3 bases are TGTGCCACCAGCAGAGGGCAGGTGAACACCGGGGAGCTGTTTTTT.

V is TRBV5-1 and J is TRBJ2-2; 7 bases agree with TRBD1. Losses at the gene ends were 0 bases for V and 0 bases for J; bases not matched to a gene: 8. Looked up from germline, CDR1 is SGHRS and CDR2 is YFSETQ. The CDR3 length is 18 residues. CDR3 in amino acids: CASSLGRGLAANTGELFF. CDR3 DNA: TGCGCCAGCAGCTTGGGAAGGGGGCTTGCCGCGAACACCGGGGAGCTGTTTTTT. The full variable domain, in which reference TRBV5-1 and TRBJ2-2 provide the parts outside the CDR3, is KAGVTQTPRYLIKTRGQQVTLSCSPISGHRSVSWYQQTPGQGLQFLFEYFSETQRNKGNFPGRFSGRQFSNSRSEMNVSTLELGDSALYLCASSLGRGLAANTGELFFGEGSRLTVL.

The V call is TRBV5-1, the J call TRBJ1-1; 9 bases agree with TRBD1. The CDR3 has 14 residues. The V gene end was trimmed by 4 bases and the J gene end by 5 bases; junction bases not matched to a gene: 6. The germline CDR1 and CDR2 sequences are SGHRS and YFSETQ. The CDR3 reads CASSKGQGITEAFF. The CDR3 coding sequence is TGCGCCAGCAGCAAGGGACAGGGAATAACTGAAGCTTTCTTT.

This rearrangement joins TRBV11-2 to TRBJ1-1; D is unclear. Looked up from germline, CDR1 is SGHAT and CDR2 is FQNNGV. With 4 bases removed from V and 1 base from J, the gap between germline ends came to 7 bases. The CDR3 loop spans 13 amino acids. CDR3 coding DNA: TGTGCCAGCAGCTCCACAACGAACACTGAAGCTTTCTTT. It yields the protein CASSSTTNTEAFF.

V and J are TRBV2 and TRBJ2-7; TRBD2 might be the D (6 bases). The CDR3 has 12 amino acids. In germline, CDR1 is SNHLY, CDR2 FYNNEI. The ends were cut back, 5 bases at V and 4 bases at J, with 9 bases in the middle. CDR3 in DNA: TGTGCCAGCAGTTTCGGAGGGTACGAGCAGTACTTC. It encodes CASSFGGYEQYF.

The rearrangement links TRBV10-2 to TRBJ2-1, with TRBD2 identical over 9 bases. Germline V gene data show CDR1 as WSHSY and CDR2 as SAAADI. Germline trimming cut 6 bases from V and 7 bases from J; bases unmatched to any gene: 16. The CDR3 is 17 amino acids. This CDR3 is CASRRGSGGSPPNEQFF. CDR3 nucleotides: TGCGCCAGCAGGAGGGGTAGCGGGGGATCGCCCCCGAATGAGCAGTTCTTC.

The chain uses TRBV10-2 and TRBJ2-4, with TRBD1 matching over 8 bases. The CDR3 is 15 amino acids. V was pared by 2 bases and J by 4 bases, with 4 bases of the junction left unmatched. CDR1 and CDR2 from the germline V gene are WSHSY and SAAADI. CDR3 amino acids: CASSEERQGKNIQYF. The CDR3 region has the DNA TGCGCCAGCAGTGAGGAGAGACAGGGGAAAAACATTCAGTACTTC.

The genes are TRBV5-1 and TRBJ2-5, with TRBD1 matching 8 bases. There are 14 residues in the CDR3. Germline CDR1 and CDR2: SGHRS and YFSETQ. The trim removed 4 bases at V and 4 bases at J, leaving 6 bases unmatched. CDR3 sequence reads: CASSPGGDSETQYF. The DNA for the CDR3 is TGCGCCAGCAGCCCAGGGGGCGATTCAGAGACCCAGTACTTC. The full variable domain, its missing parts supplied by reference TRBV5-1 and TRBJ2-5, is KAGVTQTPRYLIKTRGQQVTLSCSPISGHRSVSWYQQTPGQGLQFLFEYFSETQRNKGNFPGRFSGRQFSNSRSEMNVSTLELGDSALYLCASSPGGDSETQYFGPGTRLLVL.

The chain joins TRBV5-1 to TRBJ2-5; 7 bases are a match to TRBD2. Germline V gene lookup returns CDR1 SGHRS and CDR2 YFSETQ. The trim removed 5 bases at V and 2 bases at J, leaving 9 bases unmatched. This CDR3 has 15 amino acids. CDR3 DNA sequence: TGCGCCAGCAGGGAGGGGCTAGCGGAACAAGAGACCCAGTACTTC. Amino acids: CASREGLAEQETQYF.

This chain links TRBV6-5 with TRBJ1-1; a possible D gene is TRBD1 (6 bases). Per the germline V gene, CDR1 is MNHEY and CDR2 is SVGAGI. CDR3 length: 15 amino acids. Trimming pared 0 bases from V and 0 bases from J, leaving 8 bases between. CDR3 loop: CASSYSGGLNTEAFF. The CDR3 region has the DNA TGTGCCAGCAGTTACTCGGGGGGGCTGAACACTGAAGCTTTCTTT.